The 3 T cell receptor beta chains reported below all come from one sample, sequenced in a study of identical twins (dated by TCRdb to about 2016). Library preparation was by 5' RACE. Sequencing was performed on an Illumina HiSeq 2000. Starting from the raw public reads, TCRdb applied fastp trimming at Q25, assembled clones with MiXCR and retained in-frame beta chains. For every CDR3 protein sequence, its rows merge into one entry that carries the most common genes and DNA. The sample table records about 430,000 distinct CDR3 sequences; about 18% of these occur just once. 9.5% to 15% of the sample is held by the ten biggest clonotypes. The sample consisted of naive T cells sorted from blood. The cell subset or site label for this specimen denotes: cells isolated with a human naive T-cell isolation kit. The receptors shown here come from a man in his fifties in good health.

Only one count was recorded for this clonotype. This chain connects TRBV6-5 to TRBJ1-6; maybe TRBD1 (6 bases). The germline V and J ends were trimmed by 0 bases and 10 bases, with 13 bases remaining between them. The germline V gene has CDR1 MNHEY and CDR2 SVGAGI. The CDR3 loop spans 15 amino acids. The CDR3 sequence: CASSYSRQGRSPLHF. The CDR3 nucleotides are TGTGCCAGCAGTTACTCTCGGCAGGGGAGGTCACCCCTCCACTTT.

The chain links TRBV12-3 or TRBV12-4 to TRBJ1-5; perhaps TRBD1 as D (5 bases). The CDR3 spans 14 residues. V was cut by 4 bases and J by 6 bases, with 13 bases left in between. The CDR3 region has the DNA TGTGCCAGCAGTTATTTGGGGGGTTTTCAGCCCCAGCATTTT. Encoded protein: CASSYLGGFQPQHF.

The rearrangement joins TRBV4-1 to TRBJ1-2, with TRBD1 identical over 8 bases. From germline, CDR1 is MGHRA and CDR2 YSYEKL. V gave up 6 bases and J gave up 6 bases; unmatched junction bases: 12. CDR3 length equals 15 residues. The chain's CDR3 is CASSPLWTGTNGYTF. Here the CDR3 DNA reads TGCGCCAGCAGTCCGCTTTGGACAGGGACGAATGGCTACACCTTC.